The 28 T cell receptor beta chains in this list originate from one sample, sequenced in a study of T cell responses to AZD1222 COVID-19 vaccine. The protocol was immunoSEQ multiplex PCR, while the TCRdb copy is restricted to in-frame clones and leaves out a portion. The sample includes roughly 40,000 clones, 88% seen only once; the top ten take over 20%. The source material was peripheral blood, sampled 28 days after the second dose of the MenACWY control vaccine. The receptors originated from an adult who received the MenACWY meningococcal vaccine as a control.

V usage is TRBV6-5 and J usage is TRBJ2-1; a possible D gene is TRBD2 (5 bases). Germline CDR1 reads MNHEY; CDR2 reads SVGAGI. This CDR3 spans 14 amino acids. V lost 5 bases and J lost 6, with 14 bases in between. DNA for the CDR3: TGTGCCAGCAGTACTAGTAACCCCCCCAATGAGCAGTTCTTC. It codes for CASSTSNPPNEQFF.

The genes are TRBV10-1 and TRBJ1-4; D uncertain. V was clipped by 0 bases and J by 8 bases, with 13 bases between them. The CDR3 is 15 residues long. The V gene's germline CDR1 is WNHNN and CDR2 SYGVQD (reference sequence). The CDR3: CASSESRGTEEKLFF. CDR3 coding DNA: TGCGCCAGCAGTGAGTCCCGGGGAACTGAGGAAAAACTGTTTTTT.

The chain links TRBV7-2 to TRBJ2-7; 7 bases are a match to TRBD1. V shed 5 bases and J 3 bases; nucleotides not matched to a gene: 10. Germline V gene lookup returns CDR1 SGHTA and CDR2 FQGNSA. The CDR3 is 15 amino acids. CDR3 residues: CASSVTGTDFYEQYF. The CDR3 DNA is TGTGCCAGCAGCGTCACCGGGACAGACTTCTACGAGCAGTACTTC.

This clone showed up just once. The chain has TRBV11-3 and TRBJ2-3, with D possibly TRBD2 on 6 matching bases. Trimming pared 5 bases from V and 0 bases from J, leaving 18 bases between. The germline gives CDR1 SGHNT, CDR2 YENEEA. This CDR3 is built from 17 residues. The CDR3 coding sequence is TGTGCCAGCAGCCTTGGCCAGTGGGGGACTAGCACAGATACGCAGTATTTT. It yields the protein CASSLGQWGTSTDTQYF.

The chain carries TRBV9 and TRBJ2-3; the match to TRBD2 covers 7 bases. Germline CDR1 reads SGDLS; CDR2 reads YYNGEE. The CDR3 is 16 residues long. Trimming cost V 3 bases and J 2 bases; bases outside gene matches: 9. Here the CDR3 DNA reads TGTGCCAGCAGCGGGGCAAGCGGGGTAAACACAGATACGCAGTATTTT. It yields the protein CASSGASGVNTDTQYF.

To note about this clone: Germline is not matched at one junction end, which may reflect a read error. This chain joins TRBV7-3 and TRBJ2-7, with D uncertain. Per germline, CDR1 SGHTA and CDR2 FQGTGA. This CDR3 comprises 12 residues. CDR3 amino acids: CASSLTWGEQYF. In DNA, the CDR3 is TGTGCCAGCAGCCTAACGTGGGGCGAGCAGTACTTC.

The chain carries TRBV11-3 and TRBJ2-1; 9 nucleotides line up with TRBD2. The CDR3 extends over 15 amino acids. V lost 5 bases to trimming and J lost 4 bases; unmatched junction nucleotides: 6. CDR1 SGHNT and CDR2 YENEEA come from the germline V gene. CDR3 in amino acids: CASSARREGYNEQFF. The CDR3 DNA reads as TGTGCCAGCAGCGCTCGGCGGGAGGGGTACAATGAGCAGTTCTTC.

The rearrangement links TRBV4-1 to TRBJ2-5; TRBD1 aligns across 7 bases. The germline V gene has CDR1 MGHRA and CDR2 YSYEKL. The CDR3 contains 15 residues. V lost 6 bases, J lost 2 bases, and 9 bases stayed unmatched. The chain's CDR3 is CASSYRGILQETQYF. The CDR3 DNA follows: TGCGCCAGCAGTTACAGGGGTATCCTACAAGAGACCCAGTACTTC.

The CDR3 nucleotides read TGTGCCAGTACCGCTCAGGGGCAAAGCAATCAGCCCCAGCATTTT. Protein sequence: CASTAQGQSNQPQHF. The chain couples TRBV19 to TRBJ1-5, with TRBD1 as a possible D gene (6 bases). This CDR3 spans 15 amino acids. Germline-derived CDR1 and CDR2 are LNHDA and SQIVND (reference sequence). Trimming removed 7 bases from V and 1 base from J, with 14 bases in between. Based on the CDR3 plus reference TRBV19 and TRBJ1-5, the full variable domain is DGGITQSPKYLFRKEGQNVTLSCEQNLNHDAMYWYRQDPGQGLRLIYYSQIVNDFQKGDIAEGYSVSREKKESFPLTVTSAQKNPTAFYLCASTAQGQSNQPQHFGDGTRLSIL.

This chain connects TRBV29-1 to TRBJ2-2; a possible D gene is TRBD2 (5 bases). The CDR3 is 13 amino acids. Germline V lookup: CDR1 SQVTM, CDR2 ANQGSEA. V was pared by 8 bases and J by 4 bases, with 14 bases between. Written as DNA, the CDR3 is TGCAGCACCCGGGTTGGAGGCACCGGGGAGCTGTTTTTT. Its translation is CSTRVGGTGELFF.

This sequence joins TRBV6-4 and TRBJ2-3; TRBD2 matches 9 bases. The V segment lost 3 bases and the J segment 6 bases; nucleotides outside the gene matches: 4. The CDR3 has 14 residues. Germline-derived CDR1 and CDR2 are MRHNA and SNTAGT. CDR3: CASSEAGGHDTQYF. As DNA, the CDR3 is TGTGCCAGCAGTGAGGCGGGGGGGCACGATACGCAGTATTTT.

CDR3 region: CASSSSMGWQLNEKLFF. The DNA for the CDR3 is TGTGCCAGCAGCTCCAGCATGGGTTGGCAGCTTAATGAAAAACTGTTTTTT. The chain carries TRBV9 and TRBJ1-4, with no clear D. Trimming shortened V by 4 bases and J by 4 bases, and 20 bases separated the two germline ends. The V gene's germline CDR1 is SGDLS and CDR2 YYNGEE. The CDR3 totals 17 residues.

This clone was seen only once. This rearrangement joins TRBV19 to TRBJ2-7; D remains unclear. The V end was cut by 5 bases, the J end by 4 bases, with 9 bases between. This CDR3 is built from 12 residues. Germline V gene sequence: CDR1 LNHDA, CDR2 SQIVND (reference sequence). The CDR3 here is CASSGRGYEQYF. CDR3 DNA sequence: TGTGCCAGTAGTGGACGTGGTTACGAGCAGTACTTC. The whole variable domain, filled in from reference TRBV19 and TRBJ2-7, reads DGGITQSPKYLFRKEGQNVTLSCEQNLNHDAMYWYRQDPGQGLRLIYYSQIVNDFQKGDIAEGYSVSREKKESFPLTVTSAQKNPTAFYLCASSGRGYEQYFGPGTRLTVT.

There are a few counts of this clone. V gene TRBV3-1 (or the pseudogene TRBV3-2) combines with J gene TRBJ2-7; the D gene is possibly TRBD2 (5 bases). CDR1 is LGHDT and CDR2 is YNNKEL in the germline V gene (reference sequence). V lost 0 bases and J 4 bases, leaving 13 bases between the germline ends. The CDR3 runs 15 residues. The CDR3: CASSQESEGRYEQYF. CDR3 bases: TGTGCCAGCAGCCAAGAATCCGAGGGCCGGTACGAGCAGTACTTC.

The chain carries TRBV7-8 and TRBJ2-7; TRBD2 agrees at 9 bases. V trimming: 8 bases; J trimming: 0 bases; junction bases outside the gene matches: 17. Germline V gene lookup returns CDR1 SGHVS and CDR2 FQNEAQ. The CDR3 has 18 amino acids. Here the CDR3 DNA reads TGTGCCAGCTCAGCTTATTTGGCTAGCGGGGTTAACTCCTACGAGCAGTACTTC. It is translated as CASSAYLASGVNSYEQYF.

CDR3 coding DNA: TGTGCCAGCAGCGTAGCTAGGATAGTGGCCCAGTACTTC. It yields the protein CASSVARIVAQYF. The rearrangement uses TRBV9 and TRBJ2-5; D ambiguous. The CDR3 extends over 13 amino acids. Germline CDR1 and CDR2: SGDLS and YYNGEE. Trimming left V 0 bases short and J 9 bases short, with 12 bases between.

Here the CDR3 reads CASSRVGTGDTEAFF. CDR3 coding DNA: TGTGCCAGCAGCCGCGTGGGGACAGGGGACACTGAAGCTTTCTTT. The chain has TRBV5-4 and TRBJ1-1; 10 bases fit TRBD1. With V trimmed by 4 bases and J by 3 bases, 6 bases remained unmatched. Per the germline V gene, CDR1 is SGHNT and CDR2 is YYREEE (reference sequence). The CDR3 loop spans 15 amino acids.

This clone is a singleton in its sample. The chain has TRBV6-5 and TRBJ2-1; no clear D gene. This CDR3 has 14 amino acids. V was trimmed by 6 bases and J by 8 bases, leaving 17 bases between them. Germline CDR1 reads MNHEY; CDR2 reads SVGAGI. CDR3 residues: CASRQRRDGDEQFF. CDR3 in DNA: TGTGCCAGCAGACAAAGGAGAGACGGCGATGAGCAGTTCTTC.

The genes are TRBV9 and TRBJ2-1, with D possibly matching TRBD2 (6 bases). Germline values: CDR1 SGDLS, CDR2 YYNGEE. V shed 0 bases and J shed 9 bases, with 10 bases lying between them. CDR3 length: 13 residues. The CDR3 spells CASSVVTSSEQFF. CDR3 bases: TGTGCCAGCAGCGTAGTAACTAGCAGTGAGCAGTTCTTC.

The V gene is TRBV6-1, the J gene TRBJ1-5, with a tentative D call TRBD1 (6 bases). The CDR3 is 16 residues long. V was pared by 2 bases and J by 5 bases, with 16 bases between. Germline CDR1 and CDR2: MNHNS and SASEGT. The CDR3, as DNA: TGTGCCAGCAGTGAACGGGTGGGGGGCTCGGATCAGCCCCAGCATTTT. Residues: CASSERVGGSDQPQHF.

This chain links TRBV4-1 with TRBJ1-3, with a tentative D call TRBD1 (5 bases). Germline V gene lookup returns CDR1 MGHRA and CDR2 YSYEKL. V was trimmed by 4 bases and J by 1 base, leaving 20 bases between them. This CDR3 is 18 amino acids long. CDR3 residues: CASSLIRGRTTSGNTIYF. CDR3 coding DNA: TGCGCCAGCAGCCTGATACGCGGAAGGACAACTTCTGGAAACACCATATATTTT.

This clone was recorded once. The chain has TRBV6-5 and TRBJ1-2, with TRBD1 matching over 7 bases. The CDR3 consists of 13 residues. Germline V CDR1 and CDR2: MNHEY, SVGAGI. V gave up 4 bases and J gave up 7 bases; unmatched junction bases: 6. This CDR3 reads CASSSQGDPGYTF. The DNA of the CDR3 is TGTGCCAGCAGTTCCCAGGGGGACCCTGGCTACACCTTC.

The chain combines TRBV4-1 with TRBJ2-1, with TRBD2 identical over 7 bases. J was trimmed by 6 bases and V by 0 bases; bases with no gene match: 5. From germline, CDR1 is MGHRA and CDR2 YSYEKL. This CDR3 region has 15 residues. DNA of the CDR3: TGCGCCAGCAGCCAAGAGATGGGCGGGAGCAATGAGCAGTTCTTC. Amino acid sequence: CASSQEMGGSNEQFF.

This rearrangement joins TRBV7-2 to TRBJ2-3, with 13 nucleotides matching TRBD2. V lost 4 bases and J lost 1; bases outside the gene matches: 5. There are 17 residues in the CDR3. Germline values: CDR1 SGHTA, CDR2 FQGNSA. The CDR3 is CASSYRLAGGRTDTQYF. The CDR3 region has the DNA TGTGCCAGCAGCTACCGACTAGCGGGAGGACGCACAGATACGCAGTATTTT.

The chain recombines TRBV21-1 with TRBJ1-5. TRBV21-1 is termed a pseudogene. The CDR3 has 16 residues. The chain's CDR3 is CASSINKSRLNQPQHF. The CDR3 DNA reads TGTGCCAGCAGCATTAACAAGTCGCGGCTCAATCAGCCCCAGCATTTT.

The chain is built from TRBV15 and TRBJ2-6; possibly TRBD2 for D (7 bases). CDR3 length: 19 amino acids. The V end was cut by 1 base, the J end by 0 bases, with 16 bases between. Germline V gene data show CDR1 as LNHNV and CDR2 as YYDKDF (reference sequence). This CDR3 is CATSRGGGGGVSGANVLTF. The CDR3 bases are TGTGCCACCAGCAGAGGCGGAGGGGGAGGGGTCTCTGGGGCCAACGTCCTGACTTTC.

V and J are TRBV2 and TRBJ1-2; D remains unclear. This CDR3 spans 11 amino acids. Trimming stripped 4 bases from V and 7 bases from J, with 7 bases between. Per germline, CDR1 SNHLY and CDR2 FYNNEI. In DNA, the CDR3 is TGTGCCAGCAGTGCCTATGTTGGCTACACCTTC. It yields the protein CASSAYVGYTF.

This clone was seen a single time. This chain uses TRBV5-1 with TRBJ2-1; tentatively, D is TRBD1 or TRBD2 (5 bases each). V shed 7 bases and J shed 5 bases, with 16 bases lying between them. Germline V gives CDR1 SGHRS, CDR2 YFSETQ. The CDR3 covers 14 residues. CDR3 protein: CASGRDGTNNEQFF. For the CDR3, the DNA is TGCGCCAGCGGCCGGGACGGAACTAACAATGAGCAGTTCTTC.